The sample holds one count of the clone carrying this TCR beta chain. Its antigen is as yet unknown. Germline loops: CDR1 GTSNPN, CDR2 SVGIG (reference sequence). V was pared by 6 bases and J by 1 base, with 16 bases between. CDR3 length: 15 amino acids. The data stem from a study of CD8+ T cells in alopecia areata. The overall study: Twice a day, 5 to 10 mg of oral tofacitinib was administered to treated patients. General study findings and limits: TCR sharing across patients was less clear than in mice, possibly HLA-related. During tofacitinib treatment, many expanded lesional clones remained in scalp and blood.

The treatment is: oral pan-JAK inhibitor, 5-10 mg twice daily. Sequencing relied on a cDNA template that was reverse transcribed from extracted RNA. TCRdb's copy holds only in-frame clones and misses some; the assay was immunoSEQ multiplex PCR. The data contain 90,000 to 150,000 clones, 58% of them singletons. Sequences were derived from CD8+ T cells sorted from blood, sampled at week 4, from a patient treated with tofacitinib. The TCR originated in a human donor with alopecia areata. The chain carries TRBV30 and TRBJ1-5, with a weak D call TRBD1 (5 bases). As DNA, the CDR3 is TGTGCCTGCGATCAGATTCAGGGCAGCAATCAGCCCCAGCATTTT. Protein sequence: CACDQIQGSNQPQHF. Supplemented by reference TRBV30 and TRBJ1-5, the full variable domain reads SQTIHQWPATLVQPVGSPLSLECTVEGTSNPNLYWYRQAAGRGLQLLFYSVGIGQISSEVPQNLSASRPQDRQFILSSKKLLLSDSGFYLCACDQIQGSNQPQHFGDGTRLSIL.